These 8 T cell receptor beta chains were all obtained from the same sample, sequenced in a study of cytomegalovirus exposure and HLA in healthy donors. A multiplex PCR was run with 60 Vbeta primers and 13 Jbeta primers. TCRdb's table, derived via immunoSEQ multiplex PCR, lists solely in-frame clones and lacks some. The sample yields some 100,000 clones, 73% seen once. The source material was PBMCs. The origin of the receptors is a man in his forties or fifties in good health and CMV-seronegative.

This clone was recorded a few times. This chain connects TRBV10-1 to TRBJ2-6; TRBD1 agrees at 7 bases. This CDR3 comprises 15 residues. V lost 6 bases, J lost 5 bases, and 7 bases stayed unmatched. Per germline, CDR1 WNHNN and CDR2 SYGVQD (reference sequence). CDR3 residues: CASSKDRVRANVLTF. For the CDR3, the DNA is TGCGCCAGCAGCAAAGACAGGGTTAGGGCCAACGTCCTGACTTTC.

J is TRBJ2-7 and V is TRBV19; D is perhaps TRBD1 (7 bases). V lost 5 bases and J lost 6, with 14 bases in between. This CDR3 is 13 amino acids long. The germline CDR1 and CDR2 sequences are LNHDA and SQIVND (reference sequence). CDR3 region: CASSEGAGSEQYF. CDR3 DNA: TGTGCCAGTAGTGAGGGGGCGGGGAGCGAGCAGTACTTC.

The CDR3 spells CANRDSRADTQYF. In DNA, the CDR3 is TGTGCCAATCGGGACAGCCGGGCAGATACGCAGTATTTT. V is TRBV10-3 and J is TRBJ2-3; 7 bases line up with TRBD1. The CDR3 runs 13 residues. Germline trimming cut 10 bases from V and 4 bases from J; bases unmatched to any gene: 8. The germline V gene encodes CDR1 ENHRY and CDR2 SYGVKD.

This chain links TRBV15 with TRBJ2-3; 7 bases fit TRBD2. The germline CDR1 and CDR2 sequences are LNHNV and YYDKDF (reference sequence). The CDR3 loop spans 17 amino acids. J gave up 2 bases and V 1 base, and 9 bases lay outside the gene matches. CDR3: CATSRASASGYTDTQYF. DNA of the CDR3: TGTGCCACCAGCAGAGCGAGCGCTAGCGGTTACACAGATACGCAGTATTTT.

This rearrangement joins TRBV4-1 to TRBJ2-5; 10 positions agree with TRBD2. The CDR3 spans 17 residues. The germline CDR1 and CDR2 sequences are MGHRA and YSYEKL. Trimming at V came to 0 bases and at J to 2 bases, leaving 6 bases not matched to a gene. The CDR3 nucleotides read TGCGCCAGCAGCCAAGATCCAACTAGCGGGGATCAAGAGACCCAGTACTTC. This gives the protein CASSQDPTSGDQETQYF.

The rearrangement uses TRBV9 and TRBJ2-2, with 7 bases lining up with TRBD1. Trimming at V came to 3 bases and at J to 0 bases, leaving 11 bases not matched to a gene. Germline CDR1 is SGDLS and CDR2 is YYNGEE. The CDR3 consists of 18 residues. The CDR3 region has the DNA TGTGCCAGCAGCGCCGAACAGGGGACCCGACCGAACACCGGGGAGCTGTTTTTT. This encodes CASSAEQGTRPNTGELFF.

The J gene is TRBJ2-3, the V gene TRBV9; 9 bases agree with TRBD1. There are 15 residues in the CDR3. From germline, CDR1 is SGDLS and CDR2 YYNGEE. Trimming cost V 6 bases and J 5 bases; bases outside gene matches: 10. The CDR3 DNA reads TGTGCCAGCACCCTCCGGGACAGGGAAATAGATACGCAGTATTTT. Protein sequence: CASTLRDREIDTQYF.

In this sample, this clone turned up a few times. The chain links TRBV4-3 to TRBJ1-1, with a possible D match to TRBD1 (6 bases). V was shortened by 4 bases and J by 3 bases, with 15 bases between the two germline ends. This CDR3 is 15 amino acids long. Looked up from germline, CDR1 is LGHNA and CDR2 is YSLEER. The CDR3 sequence is CASSPRDNIYTEAFF. For the CDR3, the DNA is TGCGCCAGCAGCCCCCGGGACAACATCTACACTGAAGCTTTCTTT.